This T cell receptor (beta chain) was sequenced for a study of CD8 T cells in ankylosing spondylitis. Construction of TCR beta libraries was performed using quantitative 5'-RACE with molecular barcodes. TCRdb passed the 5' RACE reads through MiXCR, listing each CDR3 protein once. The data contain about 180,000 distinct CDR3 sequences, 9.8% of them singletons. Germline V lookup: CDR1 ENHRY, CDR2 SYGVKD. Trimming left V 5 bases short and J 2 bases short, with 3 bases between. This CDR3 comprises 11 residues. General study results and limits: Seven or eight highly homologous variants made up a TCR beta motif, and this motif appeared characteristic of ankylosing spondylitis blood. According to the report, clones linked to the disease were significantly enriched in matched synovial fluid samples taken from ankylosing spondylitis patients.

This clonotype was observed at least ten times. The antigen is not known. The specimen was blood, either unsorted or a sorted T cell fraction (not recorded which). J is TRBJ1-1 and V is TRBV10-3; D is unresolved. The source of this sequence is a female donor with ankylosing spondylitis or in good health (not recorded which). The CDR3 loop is CAISSNTEAFF. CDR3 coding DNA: TGTGCCATCAGTTCCAACACTGAAGCTTTCTTT.